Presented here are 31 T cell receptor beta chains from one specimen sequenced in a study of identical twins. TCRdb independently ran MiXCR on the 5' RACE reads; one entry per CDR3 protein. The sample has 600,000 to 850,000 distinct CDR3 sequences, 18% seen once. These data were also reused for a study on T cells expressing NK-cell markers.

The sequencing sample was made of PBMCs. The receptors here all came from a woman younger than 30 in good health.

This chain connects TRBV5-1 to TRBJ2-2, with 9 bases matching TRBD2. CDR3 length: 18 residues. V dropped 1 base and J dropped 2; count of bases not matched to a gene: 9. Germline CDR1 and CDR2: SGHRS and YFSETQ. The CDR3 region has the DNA TGCGCCAGCAGCTTGTTCGGTAGCGGGGGACGAAACACCGGGGAGCTGTTTTTT. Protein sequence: CASSLFGSGGRNTGELFF.

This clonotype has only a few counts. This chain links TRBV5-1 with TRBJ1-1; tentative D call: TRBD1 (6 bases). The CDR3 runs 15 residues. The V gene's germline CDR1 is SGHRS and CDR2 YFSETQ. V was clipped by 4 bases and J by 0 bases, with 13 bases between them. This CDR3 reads CASSRLAGVNTEAFF. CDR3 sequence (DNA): TGCGCCAGCAGCCGCCTGGCAGGGGTGAACACTGAAGCTTTCTTT.

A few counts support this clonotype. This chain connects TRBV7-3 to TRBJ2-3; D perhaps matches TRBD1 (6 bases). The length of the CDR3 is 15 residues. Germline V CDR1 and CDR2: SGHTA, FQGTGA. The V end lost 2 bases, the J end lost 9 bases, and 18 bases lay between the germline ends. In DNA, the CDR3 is TGTGCCAGCAGCTTAGAGGGGTACAGGGCAGGGACGCAGTATTTT. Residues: CASSLEGYRAGTQYF.

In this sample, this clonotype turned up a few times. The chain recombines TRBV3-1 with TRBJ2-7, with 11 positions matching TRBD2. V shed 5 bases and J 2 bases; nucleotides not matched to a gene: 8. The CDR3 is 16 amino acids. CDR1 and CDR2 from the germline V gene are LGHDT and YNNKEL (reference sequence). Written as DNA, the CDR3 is TGTGCCAGCAGCTCCCTTGGACTAGCGGGCACCTACGAGCAGTACTTC. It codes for CASSSLGLAGTYEQYF.

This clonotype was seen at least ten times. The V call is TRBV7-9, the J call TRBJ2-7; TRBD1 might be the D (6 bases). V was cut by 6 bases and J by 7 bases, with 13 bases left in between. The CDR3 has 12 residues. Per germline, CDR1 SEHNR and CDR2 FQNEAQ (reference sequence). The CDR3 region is CASSLTGSEQYF. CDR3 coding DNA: TGTGCCAGCAGTCTCACAGGGAGTGAGCAGTACTTC.

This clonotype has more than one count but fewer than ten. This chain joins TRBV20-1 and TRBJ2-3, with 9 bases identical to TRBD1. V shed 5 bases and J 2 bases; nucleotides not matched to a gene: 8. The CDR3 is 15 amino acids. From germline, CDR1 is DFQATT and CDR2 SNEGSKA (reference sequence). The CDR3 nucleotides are TGCAGTGCTCCCCTCCGGGACAGGGCCACAGATACGCAGTATTTT. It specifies CSAPLRDRATDTQYF.

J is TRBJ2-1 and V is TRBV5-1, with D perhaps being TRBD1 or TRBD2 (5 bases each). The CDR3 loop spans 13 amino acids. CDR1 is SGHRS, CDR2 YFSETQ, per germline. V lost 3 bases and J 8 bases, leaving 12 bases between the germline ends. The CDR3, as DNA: TGCGCCAGCAGCTGGGGACCCACGGATGAGCAGTTCTTC. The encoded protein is CASSWGPTDEQFF.

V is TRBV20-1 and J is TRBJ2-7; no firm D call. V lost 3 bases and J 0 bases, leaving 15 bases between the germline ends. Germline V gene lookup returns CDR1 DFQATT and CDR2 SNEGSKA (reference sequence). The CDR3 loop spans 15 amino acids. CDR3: CSARGPGGSSYEQYF. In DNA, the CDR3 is TGCAGTGCTAGGGGCCCGGGCGGTAGCTCCTACGAGCAGTACTTC.

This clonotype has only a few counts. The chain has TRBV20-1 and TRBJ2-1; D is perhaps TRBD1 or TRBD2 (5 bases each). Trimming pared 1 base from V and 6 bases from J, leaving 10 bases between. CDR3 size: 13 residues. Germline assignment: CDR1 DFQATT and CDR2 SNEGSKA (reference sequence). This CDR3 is CSARGRGPNEQFF. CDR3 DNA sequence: TGCAGTGCTAGAGGCCGGGGCCCCAATGAGCAGTTCTTC.

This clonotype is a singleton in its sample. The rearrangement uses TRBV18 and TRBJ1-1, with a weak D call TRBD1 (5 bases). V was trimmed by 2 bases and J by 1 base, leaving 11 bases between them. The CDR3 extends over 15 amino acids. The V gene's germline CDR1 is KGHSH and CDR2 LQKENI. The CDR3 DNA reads TGTGCCAGCTCACCATCACAAGGGACGAACACTGAAGCTTTCTTT. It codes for CASSPSQGTNTEAFF. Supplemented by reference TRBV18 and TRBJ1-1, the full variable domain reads NAGVMQNPRHLVRRRGQEARLRCSPMKGHSHVYWYRQLPEEGLKFMVYLQKENIIDESGMPKERFSAEFPKEGPSILRIQQVVRGDSAAYFCASSPSQGTNTEAFFGQGTRLTVV.

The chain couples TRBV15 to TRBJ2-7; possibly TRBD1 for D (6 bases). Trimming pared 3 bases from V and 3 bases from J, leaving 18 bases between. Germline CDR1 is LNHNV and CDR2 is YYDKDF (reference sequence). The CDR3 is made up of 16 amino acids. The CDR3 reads CATSSLTRGAIYEQYF. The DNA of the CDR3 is TGTGCCACCAGCAGTCTTACCAGGGGCGCCATCTACGAGCAGTACTTC.

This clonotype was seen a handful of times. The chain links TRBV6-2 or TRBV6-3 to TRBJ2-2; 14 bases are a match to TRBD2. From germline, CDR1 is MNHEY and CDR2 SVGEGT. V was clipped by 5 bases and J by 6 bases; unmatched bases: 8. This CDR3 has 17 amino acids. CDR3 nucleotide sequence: TGTGCCAGCAGTCCGGGGACTAGCGGGAGATTGTCCGGGGAGCTGTTTTTT. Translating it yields CASSPGTSGRLSGELFF.

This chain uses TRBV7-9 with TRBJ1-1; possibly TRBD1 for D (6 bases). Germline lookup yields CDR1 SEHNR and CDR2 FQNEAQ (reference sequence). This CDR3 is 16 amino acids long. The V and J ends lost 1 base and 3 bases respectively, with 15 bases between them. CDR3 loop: CASSLVGIGGHTEAFF. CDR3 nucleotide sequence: TGTGCCAGCAGCTTAGTAGGGATAGGGGGTCACACTGAAGCTTTCTTT.

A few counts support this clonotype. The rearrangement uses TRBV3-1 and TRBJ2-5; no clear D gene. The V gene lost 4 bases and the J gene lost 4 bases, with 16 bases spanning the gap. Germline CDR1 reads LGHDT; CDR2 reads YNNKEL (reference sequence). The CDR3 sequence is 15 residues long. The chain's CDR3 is CASSRGFELGETQYF. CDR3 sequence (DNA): TGTGCCAGCAGCCGAGGTTTTGAGTTGGGAGAGACCCAGTACTTC.

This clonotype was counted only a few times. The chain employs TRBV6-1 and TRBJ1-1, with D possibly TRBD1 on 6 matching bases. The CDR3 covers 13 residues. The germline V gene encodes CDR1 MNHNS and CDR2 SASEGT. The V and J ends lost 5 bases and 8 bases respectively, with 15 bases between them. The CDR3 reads CASSKGHMTEAFF. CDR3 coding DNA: TGTGCCAGCAGTAAGGGACACATGACCGAAGCTTTCTTT.

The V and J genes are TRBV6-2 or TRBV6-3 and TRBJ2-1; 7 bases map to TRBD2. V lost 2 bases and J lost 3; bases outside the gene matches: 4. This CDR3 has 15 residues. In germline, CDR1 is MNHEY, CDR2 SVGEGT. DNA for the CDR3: TGTGCCAGCAGTTACAGGGCTAGCGGCTACAATGAGCAGTTCTTC. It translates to CASSYRASGYNEQFF.

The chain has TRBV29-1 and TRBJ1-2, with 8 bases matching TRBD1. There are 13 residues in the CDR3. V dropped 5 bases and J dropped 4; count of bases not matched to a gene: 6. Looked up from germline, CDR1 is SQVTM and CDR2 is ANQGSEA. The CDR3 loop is CSVHWTGSYGYTF. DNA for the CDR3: TGCAGCGTTCACTGGACAGGGAGCTATGGCTACACCTTC.

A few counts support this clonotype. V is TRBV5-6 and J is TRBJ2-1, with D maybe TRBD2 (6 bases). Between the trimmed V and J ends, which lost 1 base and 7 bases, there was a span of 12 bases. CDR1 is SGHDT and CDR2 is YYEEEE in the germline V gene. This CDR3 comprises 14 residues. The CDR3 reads CASSLRGAGNEQFF. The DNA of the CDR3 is TGTGCCAGCAGCTTGCGCGGGGCGGGGAATGAGCAGTTCTTC.

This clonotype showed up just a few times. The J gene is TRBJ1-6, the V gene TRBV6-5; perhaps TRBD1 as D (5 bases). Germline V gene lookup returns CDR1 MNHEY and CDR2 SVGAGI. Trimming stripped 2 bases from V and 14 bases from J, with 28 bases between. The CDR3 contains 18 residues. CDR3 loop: CASSYRGSLGPIVGTLHF. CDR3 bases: TGTGCCAGCAGTTACAGGGGCAGCCTCGGCCCTATCGTGGGCACCCTCCACTTT.

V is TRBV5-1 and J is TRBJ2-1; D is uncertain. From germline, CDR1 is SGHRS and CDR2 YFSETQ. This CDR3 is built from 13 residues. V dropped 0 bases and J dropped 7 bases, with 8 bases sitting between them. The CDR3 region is CASSLVPANEQFF. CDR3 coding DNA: TGCGCCAGCAGCTTGGTTCCGGCAAATGAGCAGTTCTTC.

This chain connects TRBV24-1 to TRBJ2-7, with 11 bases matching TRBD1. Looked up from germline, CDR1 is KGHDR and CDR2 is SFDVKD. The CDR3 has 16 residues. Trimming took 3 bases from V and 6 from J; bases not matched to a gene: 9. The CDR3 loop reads CATSDSSWDRGIEQYF. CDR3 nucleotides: TGTGCCACCAGTGATAGTAGTTGGGACAGGGGGATCGAGCAGTACTTC.

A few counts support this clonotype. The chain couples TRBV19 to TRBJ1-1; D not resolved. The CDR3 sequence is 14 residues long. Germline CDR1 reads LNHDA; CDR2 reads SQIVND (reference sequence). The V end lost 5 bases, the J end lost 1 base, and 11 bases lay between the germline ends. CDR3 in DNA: TGTGCCAGTAGTTCCTGGACGGGGAACACTGAAGCTTTCTTT. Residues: CASSSWTGNTEAFF.

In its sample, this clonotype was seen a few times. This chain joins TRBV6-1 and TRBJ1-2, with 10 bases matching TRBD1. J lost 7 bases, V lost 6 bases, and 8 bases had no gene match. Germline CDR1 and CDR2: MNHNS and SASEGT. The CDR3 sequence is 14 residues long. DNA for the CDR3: TGTGCCAGCAGGTCAGGGGACAGGGGTTCTGGCTACACCTTC. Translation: CASRSGDRGSGYTF.

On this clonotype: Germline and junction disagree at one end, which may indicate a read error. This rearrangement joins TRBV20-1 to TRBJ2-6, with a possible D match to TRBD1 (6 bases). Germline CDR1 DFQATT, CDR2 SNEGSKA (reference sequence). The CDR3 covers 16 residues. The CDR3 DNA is TGCTGTGCTAGGCAGGGGACAAGGTCTGGGGCCAACGTCCTGACTTTC. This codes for CCARQGTRSGANVLTF.

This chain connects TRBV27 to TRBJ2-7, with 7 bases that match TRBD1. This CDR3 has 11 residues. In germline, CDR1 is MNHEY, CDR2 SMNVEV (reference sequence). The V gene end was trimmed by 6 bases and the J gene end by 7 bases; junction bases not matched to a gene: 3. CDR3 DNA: TGTGCCAGCAGGACAGGGCGGGAGCAGTACTTC. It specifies CASRTGREQYF.

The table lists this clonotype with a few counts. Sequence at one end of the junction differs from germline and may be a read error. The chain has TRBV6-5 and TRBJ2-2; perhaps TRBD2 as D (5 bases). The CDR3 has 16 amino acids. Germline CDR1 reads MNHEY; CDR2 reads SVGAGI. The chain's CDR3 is CASSHSPQGSTGELFF. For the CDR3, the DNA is TGTGCCAGCAGTCACTCCCCCCAAGGGAGCACCGGGGAGCTGTTTTTT.

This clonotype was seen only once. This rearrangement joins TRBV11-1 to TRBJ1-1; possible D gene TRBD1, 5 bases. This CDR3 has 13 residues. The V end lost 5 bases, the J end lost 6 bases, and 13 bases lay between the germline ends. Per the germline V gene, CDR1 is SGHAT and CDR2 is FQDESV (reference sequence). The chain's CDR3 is CASSAGPISEAFF. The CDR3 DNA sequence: TGTGCCAGCAGCGCGGGACCTATATCTGAAGCTTTCTTT.

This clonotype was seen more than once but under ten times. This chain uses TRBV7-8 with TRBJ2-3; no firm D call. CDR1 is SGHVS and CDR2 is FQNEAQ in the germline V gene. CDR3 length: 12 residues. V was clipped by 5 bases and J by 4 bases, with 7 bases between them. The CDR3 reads CASSHSSDTQYF. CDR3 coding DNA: TGTGCCAGCAGCCACAGTTCAGATACGCAGTATTTT.

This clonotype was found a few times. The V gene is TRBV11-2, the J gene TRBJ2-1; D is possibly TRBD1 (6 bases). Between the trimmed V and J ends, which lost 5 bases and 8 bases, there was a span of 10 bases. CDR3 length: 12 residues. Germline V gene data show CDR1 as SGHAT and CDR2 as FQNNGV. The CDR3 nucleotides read TGTGCCAGCAGCCACAGGGTGGATGAGCAGTTCTTC. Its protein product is CASSHRVDEQFF.

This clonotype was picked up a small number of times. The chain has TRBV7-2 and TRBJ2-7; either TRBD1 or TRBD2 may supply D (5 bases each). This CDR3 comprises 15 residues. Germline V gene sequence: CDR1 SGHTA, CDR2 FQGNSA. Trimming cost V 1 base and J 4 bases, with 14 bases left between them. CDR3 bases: TGTGCCAGCAGCTTAGACAGAGGGGATGGGTACGAGCAGTACTTC. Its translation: CASSLDRGDGYEQYF.

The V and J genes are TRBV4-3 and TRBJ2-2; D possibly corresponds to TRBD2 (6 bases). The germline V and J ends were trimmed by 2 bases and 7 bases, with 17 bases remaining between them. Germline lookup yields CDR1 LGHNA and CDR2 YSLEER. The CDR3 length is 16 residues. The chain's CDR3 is CASSQHRDFGGGELFF. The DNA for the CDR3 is TGCGCCAGCAGCCAACACCGGGACTTTGGAGGCGGGGAGCTGTTTTTT.